There are many counts of the clone carrying this T cell receptor beta chain. The data originate from a study of T cells after yellow fever vaccination. The CDR3 covers 12 residues. Trimming cost V 6 bases and J 3 bases, with 8 bases left between them. Each CDR3 protein is one row after TCRdb ran MiXCR on the 5' RACE reads. The sample holds around 400,000 distinct CDR3 sequences, around a tenth seen once. V usage is TRBV12-3 or TRBV12-4 and J usage is TRBJ2-5; tentative D call: TRBD1 (6 bases). The clonotype comes from a man aged 18 to 29 who received the YFV17D yellow fever vaccine. The specimen comprised PBMCs, sampled on the day of the first yellow fever vaccination. The CDR3 DNA is TGTGCCAGCAGACGGACAGAAGAGACCCAGTACTTC. This sequence encodes CASRRTEETQYF.